A selection of T cell receptor beta chains follows, all from one sample in a study of blood T cell repertoires in COVID-19. TCRdb's copy holds only in-frame clones and misses some; the assay was immunoSEQ multiplex PCR. The repertoire includes 250,000 to 300,000 clones, around 87% of them detected once, and over 2% sits in the top ten. Sequenced sample: peripheral blood. The origin of the receptors is a woman aged 50 to 60 who had recovered from COVID-19. The CDR3 runs from the conserved cysteine through the conserved F or W. D genes are given only for firm matches. Clone size appears in some rows only: once, few, many, or a class for an expanded clone.

>.|TRBJ2-7|TRBV10-3|.
TGTGCCATCAGTGAGTTTGGCGGGTCCACCGAGCAGTACTTC
CAISEFGGSTEQYF
>.|TRBJ2-7|TRBV19|.
TGTGCCAGTAGTATTAACGCAGGCTCCTACGAGCAGTACTTC
CASSINAGSYEQYF
>.|TRBJ2-3|TRBV28|.
TGTGCCAGCAGTTTATGGGACAGAAAGGCAGATACGCAGTATTTT
CASSLWDRKADTQYF
>TRBD2|TRBJ2-3|TRBV15|.
TGTGCCACCAGCCATTTAGCGGGAGCAGATACGCAGTATTTT
CATSHLAGADTQYF
>TRBD2|TRBJ2-2|TRBV11-2|.
TGTGCCAGCAGCTTAGGCCAAGCGGGAGCCACCGGGGAGCTGTTTTTT
CASSLGQAGATGELFF
>.|TRBJ2-1|TRBV6-4|.
TGTGCCAGCAGTGGAGACTGGGGGCAAGAGCAGTTCTTC
CASSGDWGQEQFF
>.|TRBJ1-1|TRBV5-1|.
TGCGCCAGCACCCCCCAGGGTTTAACTGAAGCTTTCTTT
CASTPQGLTEAFF
>TRBD2|TRBJ2-3|TRBV7-2|.
TGTGCCAGCAGCCACCGACTAGCGGGGCTCACAGATACGCAGTATTTT
CASSHRLAGLTDTQYF
>.|TRBJ2-7|TRBV6-2/TRBV6-3|.
TGTGCCAGCAGTTACTCAGGGGCCTACGAGCAGTACTTC
CASSYSGAYEQYF
>TRBD2|TRBJ2-1|TRBV3-1/TRBV3-2|.
TGTGCCAGCAGCCATCCCGTAGGGGGACTAGCGGGAGGGAGCTCCTACAATGAGCAGTTCTTC
CASSHPVGGLAGGSSYNEQFF
>.|TRBJ1-5|TRBV19|.
TGTGCCAGTAGTACCCAGCAGGGAAGGCAGCCCCAGCATTTT
CASSTQQGRQPQHF
>.|TRBJ2-3|TRBV30|.
TGTGCCTGGGCTATGGGTTGGCAGGGACACACAGATACGCAGTATTTT
CAWAMGWQGHTDTQYF
>.|TRBJ2-3|TRBV6-5|few
TGTGCCAGCAGTAGCGGACAGCACACAGATACGCAGTATTTT
CASSSGQHTDTQYF
>.|TRBJ1-2|TRBV11-1|.
TGTGCCAGCAGCTTAGCAGGGGCAGGAGAAGGCTACACCTTC
CASSLAGAGEGYTF
>.|TRBJ2-1|TRBV12-3/TRBV12-4|.
TGTGCCAGCAGTTTTTTGTTCGACAATGAGCAGTTCTTC
CASSFLFDNEQFF
>.|TRBJ1-3|TRBV18|.
TGTGCCAGCTCACCCGTACCGGGACTGAGCTCTGGAAACACCATATATTTT
CASSPVPGLSSGNTIYF
>.|TRBJ2-7|TRBV28|few
TGTGCCAGCAGTTCCGTCCCCCTCGGCGAGCAGTACTTC
CASSSVPLGEQYF
>TRBD1|TRBJ1-1|TRBV5-1|.
TGCGCCAGCAGAACACTGACAGGGACTGAAGCTTTCTTT
CASRTLTGTEAFF
>.|TRBJ2-7|TRBV7-9|.
TGTGCCAGCAGCCCTTCACCGGGACTCTACCTATATCACGAGCAGTACTTC
CASSPSPGLYLYHEQYF
>.|TRBJ2-5|TRBV19|.
TGTGCCAGTAGTATTCCCACAGCAGGGGTAGAGACCCAGTACTTC
CASSIPTAGVETQYF
>.|TRBJ2-1|TRBV10-1|.
TGCGCCAGCAGTGAGCCGACAGGTGTCATGCGCCCCGACAATGAGCAGTTCTTC
CASSEPTGVMRPDNEQFF
>TRBD2|TRBJ2-7|TRBV24-1|.
TGTGCCACCGCCGATGGCGGGAGAAACGAGCAGTACTTC
CATADGGRNEQYF
>TRBD2|TRBJ2-2|TRBV3-1/TRBV3-2|.
TGTGCCAGCAGCCAAGATAAGACTAGCGGAAACACCGGGGAGCTGTTTTTT
CASSQDKTSGNTGELFF
>.|TRBJ1-2|TRBV29-1|few
TGCAGCGCCGGGGGGGCTAATGGCTACACCTTC
CSAGGANGYTF
>TRBD2|TRBJ2-7|TRBV27|.
TGTGCCAGCAGTTTCGGGGGGTTGCGCGAGCAGTACTTC
CASSFGGLREQYF